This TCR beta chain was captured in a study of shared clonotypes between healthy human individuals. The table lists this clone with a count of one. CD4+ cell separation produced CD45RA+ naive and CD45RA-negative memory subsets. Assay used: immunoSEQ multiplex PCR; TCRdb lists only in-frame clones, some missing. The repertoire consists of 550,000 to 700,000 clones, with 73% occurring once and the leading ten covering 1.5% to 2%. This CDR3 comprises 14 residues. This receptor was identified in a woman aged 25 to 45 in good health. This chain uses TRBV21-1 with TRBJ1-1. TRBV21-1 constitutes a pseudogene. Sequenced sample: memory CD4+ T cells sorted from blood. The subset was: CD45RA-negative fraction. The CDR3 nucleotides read TGTGCCAGCACCTCGGACGGGGGAGGCGCTGAAGCTTTCTTT. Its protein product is CASTSDGGGAEAFF.